What follows are 32 T cell receptor beta chains derived from one specimen sequenced in a study of blood T cell repertoires in COVID-19. Method: immunoSEQ multiplex PCR; TCRdb's copy keeps in-frame clones and lacks some. This table holds hundreds of thousands of clones, around nine tenths found once. Material: PBMCs or T cells enriched from blood (not recorded which). These receptors were taken from a woman aged 50 to 60 with acute COVID-19.

The genes are TRBV10-3 and TRBJ2-7, with TRBD1 matching over 9 bases. CDR3 length: 14 residues. The ends lost 5 bases at V and 5 bases at J; junction bases unmatched: 7. The germline CDR1 and CDR2 sequences are ENHRY and SYGVKD. The CDR3 coding sequence is TGTGCCATCAGTCATCGGACAGGGGTGGACGAGCAGTACTTC. Amino acid sequence: CAISHRTGVDEQYF.

This sequence joins TRBV27 and TRBJ2-3; 9 bases align to TRBD2. The CDR3 length is 15 residues. Germline V gives CDR1 MNHEY, CDR2 SMNVEV (reference sequence). J lost 11 bases, V lost 6 bases, and 15 bases had no gene match. As DNA, the CDR3 is TGTGCCAGCAGCGGGCTAGCGGGAATGGGACGCAAGCAGTATTTT. As protein: CASSGLAGMGRKQYF.

The rearrangement joins TRBV3-1 (or the pseudogene TRBV3-2) to TRBJ1-1; 10 positions match TRBD1. CDR1 is LGHDT, CDR2 YNNKEL, per germline (reference sequence). Trimming at V came to 4 bases and at J to 2 bases, leaving 4 bases not matched to a gene. This CDR3 contains 15 residues. CDR3: CASSPRDRGNTEAFF. CDR3 in DNA: TGTGCCAGCAGCCCCCGGGACAGGGGAAACACTGAAGCTTTCTTT.

This sequence joins TRBV14 and TRBJ1-2; 7 bases fit TRBD1. Germline V gene lookup returns CDR1 SGHDN and CDR2 FVKESK. This CDR3 has 13 residues. This CDR3 is CASRDSGSYGYTF. Here the CDR3 DNA reads TGTGCAAGCCGGGACAGTGGTTCCTATGGCTACACCTTC. The complete variable domain, with remaining parts taken from reference TRBV14 and TRBJ1-2, reads EAGVTQFPSHSVIEKGQTVTLRCDPISGHDNLYWYRRVMGKEIKFLLHFVKESKQDESGMPNNRFLAERTGGTYSTLKVQPAELEDSGVYFCASRDSGSYGYTFGSGTRLTVV.

The chain joins TRBV6-5 to TRBJ1-2; possibly TRBD1 for D (5 bases). The CDR3 is made up of 12 amino acids. Germline-derived CDR1 and CDR2 are MNHEY and SVGAGI. V lost 5 bases to trimming and J lost 8 bases, with 12 bases between them. The CDR3 sequence: CASSLQGGGYTF. The CDR3 region has the DNA TGTGCCAGCAGTCTGCAGGGCGGAGGCTACACCTTC.

This clone occurred once. The junction departs from the called germline gene at one end, perhaps through a read error. The genes are TRBV5-1 and TRBJ1-2; 7 nucleotides agree with TRBD1. The CDR3 length is 12 residues. CDR1 and CDR2 from the germline V gene are SGHRS and YFSETQ. The chain's CDR3 is CASSLNRGPGVF. The CDR3 nucleotides read TGCGCCAGCAGCTTGAACAGGGGCCCGGGAGTCTTC.

V usage is TRBV7-8 and J usage is TRBJ2-2; 8 bases map to TRBD1. After removal of 4 bases from V and 7 bases from J, the junction contained 8 bases not matched to a gene. The CDR3 sequence is 15 residues long. Germline CDR1 reads SGHVS; CDR2 reads FQNEAQ. The CDR3 bases are TGTGCCAGCAGCTCCCCGACAGGGGTGATCGGGGAGCTGTTTTTT. It yields the protein CASSSPTGVIGELFF.

The rearrangement joins TRBV6-2 or TRBV6-3 to TRBJ1-5; D possibly corresponds to TRBD1 (6 bases). V shed 4 bases and J shed 4 bases, with 8 bases lying between them. CDR3 length: 13 residues. Germline assignment: CDR1 MNHEY and CDR2 SVGEGT. CDR3 in amino acids: CASSFGQNQPQHF. The CDR3 nucleotides are TGTGCCAGCAGTTTCGGACAGAATCAGCCCCAGCATTTT.

The chain carries TRBV5-1 and TRBJ1-5, with TRBD1 matching 7 bases. CDR3 length equals 15 residues. Germline CDR1 SGHRS, CDR2 YFSETQ. Trimming at V came to 4 bases and at J to 1 base, leaving 5 bases not matched to a gene. The CDR3 region is CASSPQGGSNQPQHF. The CDR3 bases are TGCGCCAGCAGCCCCCAGGGGGGAAGCAATCAGCCCCAGCATTTT.

The V gene is TRBV19, the J gene TRBJ1-1; weak D call: TRBD1 (5 bases). The CDR3 is 13 amino acids. From germline, CDR1 is LNHDA and CDR2 SQIVND (reference sequence). The V gene lost 9 bases and the J gene lost 5 bases, with 16 bases spanning the gap. CDR3 sequence: CASKPGTYTEAFF. CDR3 sequence (DNA): TGTGCCAGCAAACCGGGGACTTATACTGAAGCTTTCTTT.

The chain combines TRBV28 with TRBJ2-7; 9 bases are shared with TRBD1. Trimming took 5 bases from V and 2 from J; bases not matched to a gene: 7. The CDR3 totals 15 residues. The germline V gene has CDR1 MDHEN and CDR2 SYDVKM. The CDR3 coding sequence is TGTGCCAGCAGTACCGCCGGGACAGGGCCCTACGAGCAGTACTTC. This gives the protein CASSTAGTGPYEQYF.

The sample holds one count of this clone. V is TRBV7-2 and J is TRBJ2-2; 9 positions match TRBD1. This CDR3 region has 15 residues. The junction had 10 bases not matched to a gene; V was cut back by 5 bases and J by 9 bases. Per the germline V gene, CDR1 is SGHTA and CDR2 is FQGNSA. The chain's CDR3 is CASSTSPQGARELFF. CDR3 DNA: TGTGCCAGCAGCACCTCGCCACAGGGGGCGCGGGAGCTGTTTTTT.

The chain couples TRBV3-1 (or the pseudogene TRBV3-2) to TRBJ2-3, with D uncertain. In germline, CDR1 is LGHDT, CDR2 YNNKEL (reference sequence). Trimming left V 2 bases short and J 2 bases short, with 20 bases between. There are 18 residues in the CDR3. The CDR3 here is CASSQLGRGLTYTDTQYF. In DNA, the CDR3 is TGTGCCAGCAGCCAATTAGGCCGAGGCCTTACCTACACAGATACGCAGTATTTT.

The chain links TRBV18 to TRBJ1-2; maybe TRBD1 (5 bases). V lost 0 bases, J lost 5 bases, and 16 bases lay in between. This CDR3 contains 16 residues. The V gene's germline CDR1 is KGHSH and CDR2 LQKENI. The CDR3: CASSPPNGGSGYGYTF. As DNA, the CDR3 is TGTGCCAGCTCACCACCGAATGGGGGTAGCGGGTATGGCTACACCTTC.

This clone has just a few counts. The CDR3: CASSSGSVQSSYNEQFF. In DNA, the CDR3 is TGTGCCAGCAGCTCGGGTAGCGTACAGAGCTCCTACAATGAGCAGTTCTTC. This chain uses TRBV5-4 with TRBJ2-1; TRBD2 might be the D (5 bases). CDR3 size: 17 residues. V was shortened by 3 bases and J by 0 bases, with 16 bases between the two germline ends. Germline lookup yields CDR1 SGHNT and CDR2 YYREEE (reference sequence).

This chain connects TRBV5-1 to TRBJ2-2; 12 bases fit TRBD2. This CDR3 has 17 residues. Germline CDR1 and CDR2: SGHRS and YFSETQ. V was pared by 0 bases and J by 5 bases, with 5 bases of the junction left unmatched. CDR3 in amino acids: CASSLGLAGAGTGELFF. In nucleotides, the CDR3 is TGCGCCAGCAGCTTGGGACTAGCGGGAGCAGGAACCGGGGAGCTGTTTTTT. Based on the CDR3 plus reference TRBV5-1 and TRBJ2-2, the full variable domain is KAGVTQTPRYLIKTRGQQVTLSCSPISGHRSVSWYQQTPGQGLQFLFEYFSETQRNKGNFPGRFSGRQFSNSRSEMNVSTLELGDSALYLCASSLGLAGAGTGELFFGEGSRLTVL.

This chain uses TRBV6-2 or TRBV6-3 with TRBJ2-3; D is perhaps TRBD1 (6 bases). V lost 0 bases and J 2 bases, leaving 15 bases between the germline ends. Germline loops: CDR1 MNHEY, CDR2 SVGEGT. The CDR3 length is 17 residues. CDR3 in DNA: TGTGCCAGCAGTTACTCGAGGTGGACAGATATCACAGATACGCAGTATTTT. Encoded protein: CASSYSRWTDITDTQYF.

The chain recombines TRBV2 with TRBJ2-1; 10 bases are shared with TRBD2. The CDR3 sequence is 15 residues long. The V and J ends lost 5 bases and 7 bases, in that order; junction bases with no gene match: 8. CDR1 and CDR2 (germline): SNHLY, FYNNEI. The CDR3 sequence: CASSPPGLAWNEQFF. DNA of the CDR3: TGTGCCAGCAGTCCTCCGGGACTAGCGTGGAATGAGCAGTTCTTC.

This sequence joins TRBV21-1 and TRBJ2-7; the table names TRBD1, a call not compared with the DNA. TRBV21-1 is a pseudogene segment. CDR3 length: 16 residues. CDR3 bases: TGTGCCAGCAGCATCGACGGACAGGGCCAATACTACGAGCAGTACTTC. Its protein product is CASSIDGQGQYYEQYF.

A single count supports this clone. The V and J genes are TRBV5-1 and TRBJ2-7, with 8 bases identical to TRBD1. The germline CDR1 and CDR2 sequences are SGHRS and YFSETQ. The CDR3 runs 15 residues. V lost 7 bases and J lost 4; bases outside the gene matches: 13. This CDR3 is CASRGTGTGQYEQYF. CDR3 DNA: TGCGCCAGCCGAGGAACCGGGACAGGTCAATACGAGCAGTACTTC.

The rearrangement uses TRBV27 and TRBJ1-2; D not certain. V dropped 3 bases and J dropped 1 base, with 6 bases sitting between them. This CDR3 has 13 amino acids. Germline values: CDR1 MNHEY, CDR2 SMNVEV (reference sequence). CDR3 nucleotide sequence: TGTGCCAGCAGTTTCGGGGATAACTATGGCTACACCTTC. Translated: CASSFGDNYGYTF.

This chain connects TRBV29-1 to TRBJ2-5; no clear D gene. The V end was cut by 5 bases, the J end by 4 bases, with 8 bases between. This CDR3 is 11 amino acids long. Germline-derived CDR1 and CDR2 are SQVTM and ANQGSEA. CDR3 amino acids: CSVIYPETQYF. The CDR3 nucleotides read TGCAGCGTTATCTACCCAGAGACCCAGTACTTC.

V usage is TRBV4-2 and J usage is TRBJ1-4; D perhaps matches TRBD1 (5 bases). The V end was cut by 7 bases, the J end by 3 bases, with 15 bases between. CDR3 size: 15 residues. CDR1 is LGHNA, CDR2 YNFKEQ, per germline. The CDR3 coding sequence is TGTGCCAGCACCCTCGGGACTTCCGCTAATGAAAAACTGTTTTTT. Its translation: CASTLGTSANEKLFF.

V usage is TRBV9 and J usage is TRBJ1-2; a possible D gene is TRBD1 (6 bases). The CDR3 contains 12 residues. The germline gives CDR1 SGDLS, CDR2 YYNGEE. V was clipped by 5 bases and J by 4 bases, with 9 bases between them. The CDR3 loop reads CASRQGSYGYTF. For the CDR3, the DNA is TGTGCCAGCAGACAGGGATCCTATGGCTACACCTTC.

The rearrangement uses TRBV12-3 or TRBV12-4 and TRBJ2-1; the D gene is possibly TRBD2 (5 bases). With 2 bases removed from V and 5 bases from J, the gap between germline ends came to 7 bases. CDR3 length: 13 amino acids. The CDR3 spells CASSLTGDNEQFF. The DNA of the CDR3 is TGTGCCAGCAGTTTAACCGGGGACAATGAGCAGTTCTTC.

The V gene is TRBV28, the J gene TRBJ2-1; 7 nucleotides line up with TRBD2. The J segment lost 6 bases and the V segment lost 5 bases, leaving 7 bases of the junction unmatched. The CDR3 has 14 amino acids. From germline, CDR1 is MDHEN and CDR2 SYDVKM. The CDR3 reads CASSPPTSLNEQFF. Here the CDR3 DNA reads TGTGCCAGCAGTCCCCCGACTAGCCTCAATGAGCAGTTCTTC.

The rearrangement joins TRBV5-1 to TRBJ2-2, with 7 positions matching TRBD2. V lost 4 bases, J lost 6 bases, and 3 bases stayed unmatched. Germline V CDR1 and CDR2: SGHRS, YFSETQ. This CDR3 has 13 amino acids. The CDR3: CASSAGVAGELFF. The CDR3 DNA is TGCGCCAGCAGCGCGGGGGTGGCCGGGGAGCTGTTTTTT. The full variable domain, rest sourced from reference TRBV5-1 and TRBJ2-2, is KAGVTQTPRYLIKTRGQQVTLSCSPISGHRSVSWYQQTPGQGLQFLFEYFSETQRNKGNFPGRFSGRQFSNSRSEMNVSTLELGDSALYLCASSAGVAGELFFGEGSRLTVL.

The chain employs TRBV28 and TRBJ1-2, with D possibly being TRBD1 (5 bases). The CDR3 runs 12 residues. V dropped 5 bases and J dropped 7 bases, with 11 bases sitting between them. Per the germline V gene, CDR1 is MDHEN and CDR2 is SYDVKM. CDR3 residues: CASSLQGTGYTF. The CDR3 DNA sequence: TGTGCCAGCAGTCTCCAGGGAACTGGCTACACCTTC.

This chain links TRBV28 with TRBJ1-1; TRBD1 might be the D (6 bases). The CDR3 consists of 12 residues. Trimming removed 1 base from V and 7 bases from J, with 7 bases in between. Germline V gene lookup returns CDR1 MDHEN and CDR2 SYDVKM. CDR3 sequence reads: CASSLFRGEAFF. CDR3 coding DNA: TGTGCCAGCAGTTTATTCAGGGGTGAAGCTTTCTTT.

This clone was recorded only once. This sequence joins TRBV5-1 and TRBJ2-3; 14 nucleotides line up with TRBD2. The CDR3 has 17 amino acids. The V segment lost 3 bases and the J segment 4 bases; nucleotides outside the gene matches: 7. Germline V lookup: CDR1 SGHRS, CDR2 YFSETQ. Here the CDR3 DNA reads TGCGCCAGCAGCTCTAGGACTAGCGGGAGGTATTCAGATACGCAGTATTTT. Protein: CASSSRTSGRYSDTQYF. The complete variable domain, with remaining parts taken from reference TRBV5-1 and TRBJ2-3, reads KAGVTQTPRYLIKTRGQQVTLSCSPISGHRSVSWYQQTPGQGLQFLFEYFSETQRNKGNFPGRFSGRQFSNSRSEMNVSTLELGDSALYLCASSSRTSGRYSDTQYFGPGTRLTVL.

This clone was detected only once. V usage is TRBV5-1 and J usage is TRBJ2-3, with TRBD2 matching 11 bases. CDR1 and CDR2 (germline): SGHRS, YFSETQ. This CDR3 comprises 20 residues. Trimming took 0 bases from V and 1 from J; bases not matched to a gene: 13. Here the CDR3 reads CASSLGLAGSWWAGTDTQYF. The CDR3 coding sequence is TGCGCCAGCAGCTTGGGACTAGCGGGATCATGGTGGGCGGGCACAGATACGCAGTATTTT.

This clone appeared a single time. This chain uses TRBV19 with TRBJ2-1, with 8 bases lining up with TRBD2. J was trimmed by 8 bases and V by 10 bases; bases with no gene match: 7. Germline V gives CDR1 LNHDA, CDR2 SQIVND (reference sequence). This CDR3 is 12 amino acids long. The CDR3 sequence: CATMDGGDEQFF. As DNA, the CDR3 is TGTGCCACGATGGACGGGGGGGATGAGCAGTTCTTC.